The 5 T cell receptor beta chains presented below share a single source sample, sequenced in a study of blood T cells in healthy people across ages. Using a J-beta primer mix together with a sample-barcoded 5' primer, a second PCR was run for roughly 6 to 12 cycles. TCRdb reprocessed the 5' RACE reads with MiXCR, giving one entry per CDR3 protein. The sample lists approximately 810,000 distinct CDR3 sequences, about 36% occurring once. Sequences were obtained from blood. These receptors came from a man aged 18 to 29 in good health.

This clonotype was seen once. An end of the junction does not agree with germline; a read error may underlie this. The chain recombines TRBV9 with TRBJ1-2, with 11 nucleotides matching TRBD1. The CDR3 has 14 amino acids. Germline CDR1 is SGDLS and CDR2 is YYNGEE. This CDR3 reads CASQTGTGGTGCTF. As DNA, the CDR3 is TGTGCCAGCCAGACCGGGACAGGGGGGACTGGCTGCACCTTC.

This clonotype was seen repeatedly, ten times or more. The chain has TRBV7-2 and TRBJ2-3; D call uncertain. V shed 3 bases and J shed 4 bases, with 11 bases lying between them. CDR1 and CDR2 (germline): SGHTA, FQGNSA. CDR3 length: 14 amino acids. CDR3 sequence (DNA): TGTGCCAGCAGCTTGTCCAACCTTCCAGATACGCAGTATTTT. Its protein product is CASSLSNLPDTQYF.

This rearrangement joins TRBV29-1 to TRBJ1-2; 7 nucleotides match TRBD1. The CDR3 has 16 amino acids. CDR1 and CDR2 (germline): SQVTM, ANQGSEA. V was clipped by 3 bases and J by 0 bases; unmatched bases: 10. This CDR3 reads CSVDPLTGQTNYGYTF. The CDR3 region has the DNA TGCAGCGTTGATCCCCTCACGGGACAGACTAACTATGGCTACACCTTC.

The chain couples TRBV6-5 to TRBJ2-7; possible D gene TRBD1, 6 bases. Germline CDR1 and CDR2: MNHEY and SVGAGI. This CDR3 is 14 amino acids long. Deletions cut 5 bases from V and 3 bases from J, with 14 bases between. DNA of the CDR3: TGTGCCAGCAGTAGAGACAGGTGGAACTACGAGCAGTACTTC. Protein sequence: CASSRDRWNYEQYF.

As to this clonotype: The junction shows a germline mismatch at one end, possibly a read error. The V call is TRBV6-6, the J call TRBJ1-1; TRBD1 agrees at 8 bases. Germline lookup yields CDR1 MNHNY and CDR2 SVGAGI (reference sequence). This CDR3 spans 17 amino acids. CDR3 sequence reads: CAGSYPGQDNMNTEAFF. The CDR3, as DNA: TGTGCCGGCAGTTACCCGGGACAGGATAATATGAACACTGAAGCTTTCTTT.